What follows describes a single T cell receptor (beta chain). TCRdb's copy holds only in-frame clones and misses some; the assay was immunoSEQ multiplex PCR. The sample consists of 200,000 to 300,000 clones, 82% of them appearing once. This record comes from a study of blood T cell repertoires in COVID-19. About the study: Sites in the United States, Italy and Spain provided acute and convalescent COVID-19 samples. In each case, the material was cDNA or gDNA derived from T cells, B-cell-depleted T cells, or PBMCs.

Trimming took 4 bases from V and 8 from J, leaving 11 bases between them. The CDR3 loop spans 12 amino acids. The chain employs TRBV12-3 or TRBV12-4 and TRBJ1-2, with D unclear. The source is a woman aged 60-75 years with active or convalescent COVID-19. The material sequenced was peripheral blood. The DNA of the CDR3 is TGTGCCAGCAGTTCTTTAAAATTGGGCTACACCTTC. It codes for CASSSLKLGYTF.